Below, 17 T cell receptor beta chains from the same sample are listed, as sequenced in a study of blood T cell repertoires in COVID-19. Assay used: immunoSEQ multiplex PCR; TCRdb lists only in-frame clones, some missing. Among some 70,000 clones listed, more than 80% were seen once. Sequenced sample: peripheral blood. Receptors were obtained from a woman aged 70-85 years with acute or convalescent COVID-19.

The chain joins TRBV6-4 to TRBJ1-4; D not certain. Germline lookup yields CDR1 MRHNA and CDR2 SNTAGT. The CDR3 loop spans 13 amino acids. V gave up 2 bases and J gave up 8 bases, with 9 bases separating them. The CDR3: CASSDGPEEKLFF. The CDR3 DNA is TGTGCCAGCAGTGACGGCCCGGAGGAAAAACTGTTTTTT.

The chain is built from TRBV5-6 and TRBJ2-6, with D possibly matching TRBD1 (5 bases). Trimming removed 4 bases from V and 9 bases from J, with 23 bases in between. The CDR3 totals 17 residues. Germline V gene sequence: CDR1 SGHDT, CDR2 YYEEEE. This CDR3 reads CASSLRLRVSRGNVLTF. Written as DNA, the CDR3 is TGTGCCAGCAGCCTCCGCCTCAGGGTCTCGAGAGGCAACGTCCTGACTTTC.

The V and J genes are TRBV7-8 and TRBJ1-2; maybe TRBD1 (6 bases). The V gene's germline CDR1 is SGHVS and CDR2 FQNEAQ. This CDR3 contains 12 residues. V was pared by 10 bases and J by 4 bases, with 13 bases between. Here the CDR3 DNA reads TGTGCCACCTCGAGAGGGGGCTATGGCTACACCTTC. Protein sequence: CATSRGGYGYTF. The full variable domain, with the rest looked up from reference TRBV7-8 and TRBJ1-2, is GAGVSQSPRYKVAKRGQDVALRCDPISGHVSLFWYQQALGQGPEFLTYFQNEAQLDKSGLPSDRFFAERPEGSVSTLKIQRTQQEDSAVYLCATSRGGYGYTFGSGTRLTVV.

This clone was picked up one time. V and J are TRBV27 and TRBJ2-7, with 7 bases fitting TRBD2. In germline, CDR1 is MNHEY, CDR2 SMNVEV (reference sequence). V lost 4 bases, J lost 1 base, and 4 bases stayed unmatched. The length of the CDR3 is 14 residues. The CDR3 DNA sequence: TGTGCCAGCAGTTCCCGGGACTATTCCTACGAGCAGTACTTC. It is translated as CASSSRDYSYEQYF.

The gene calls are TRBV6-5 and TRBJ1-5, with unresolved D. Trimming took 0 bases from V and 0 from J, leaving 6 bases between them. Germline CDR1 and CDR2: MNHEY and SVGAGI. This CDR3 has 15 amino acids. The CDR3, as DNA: TGTGCCAGCAGTTACTCGAGGTATAGCAATCAGCCCCAGCATTTT. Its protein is CASSYSRYSNQPQHF.

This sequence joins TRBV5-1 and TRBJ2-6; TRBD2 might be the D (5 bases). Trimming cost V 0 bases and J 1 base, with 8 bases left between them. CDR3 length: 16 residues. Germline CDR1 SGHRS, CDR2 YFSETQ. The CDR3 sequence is CASSLGRVSGANVLTF. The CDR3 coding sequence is TGCGCCAGCAGCTTGGGGCGGGTTTCTGGGGCCAACGTCCTGACTTTC.

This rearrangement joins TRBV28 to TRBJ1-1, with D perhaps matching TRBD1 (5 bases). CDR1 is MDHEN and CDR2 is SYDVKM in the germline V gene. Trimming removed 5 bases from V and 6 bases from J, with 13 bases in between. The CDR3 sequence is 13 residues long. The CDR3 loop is CASSLTVPAEAFF. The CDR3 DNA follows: TGTGCCAGCAGTCTGACAGTTCCCGCTGAAGCTTTCTTT.

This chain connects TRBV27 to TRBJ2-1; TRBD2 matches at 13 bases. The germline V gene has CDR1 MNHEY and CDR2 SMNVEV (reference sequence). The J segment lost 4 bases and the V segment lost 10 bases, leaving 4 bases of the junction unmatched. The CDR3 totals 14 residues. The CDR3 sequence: CATLTSGRYNEQFF. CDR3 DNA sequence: TGTGCCACCCTGACTAGCGGGAGGTACAATGAGCAGTTCTTC.

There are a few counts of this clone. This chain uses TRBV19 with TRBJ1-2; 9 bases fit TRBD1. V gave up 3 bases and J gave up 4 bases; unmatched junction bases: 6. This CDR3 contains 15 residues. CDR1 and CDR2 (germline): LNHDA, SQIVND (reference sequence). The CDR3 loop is CASSIPDRGSYGYTF. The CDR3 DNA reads TGTGCCAGTAGTATCCCGGACAGGGGATCCTATGGCTACACCTTC.

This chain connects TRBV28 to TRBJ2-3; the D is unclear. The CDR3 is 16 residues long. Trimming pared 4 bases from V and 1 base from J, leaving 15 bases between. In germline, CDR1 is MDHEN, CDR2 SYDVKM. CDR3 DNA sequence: TGTGCCAGCAGTTCCGTCTACAGTAAAGGCACAGATACGCAGTATTTT. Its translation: CASSSVYSKGTDTQYF.

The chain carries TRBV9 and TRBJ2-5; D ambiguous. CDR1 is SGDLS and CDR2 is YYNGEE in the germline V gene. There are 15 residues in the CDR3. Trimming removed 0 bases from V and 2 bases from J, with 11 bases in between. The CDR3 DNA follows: TGTGCCAGCAGCGTAGGTAGAGGTGCTCAAGAGACCCAGTACTTC. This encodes CASSVGRGAQETQYF.

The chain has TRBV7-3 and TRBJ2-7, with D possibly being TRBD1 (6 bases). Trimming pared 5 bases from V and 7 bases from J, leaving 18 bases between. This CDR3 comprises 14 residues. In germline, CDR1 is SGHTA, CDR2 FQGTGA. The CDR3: CASSPPGQPREQYF. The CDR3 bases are TGTGCCAGCAGCCCCCCGGGACAACCCCGGGAGCAGTACTTC.

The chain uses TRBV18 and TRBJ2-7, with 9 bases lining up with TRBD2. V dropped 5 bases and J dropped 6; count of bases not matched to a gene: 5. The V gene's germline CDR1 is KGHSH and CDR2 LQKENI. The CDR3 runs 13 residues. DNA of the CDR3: TGTGCCAGCTCAACCGGGACTAGCTCCGAGCAGTACTTC. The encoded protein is CASSTGTSSEQYF. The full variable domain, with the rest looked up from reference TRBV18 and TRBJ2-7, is NAGVMQNPRHLVRRRGQEARLRCSPMKGHSHVYWYRQLPEEGLKFMVYLQKENIIDESGMPKERFSAEFPKEGPSILRIQQVVRGDSAAYFCASSTGTSSEQYFGPGTRLTVT.

The CDR3 DNA follows: TGTGCCAGCAGCCAAGAGGGGCTAGCGGGAGCCCCCGGGGAGCTGTTTTTT. Translation: CASSQEGLAGAPGELFF. This chain joins TRBV4-2 and TRBJ2-2; 10 bases agree with TRBD2. CDR1 and CDR2 from the germline V gene are LGHNA and YNFKEQ. Trimming cost V 0 bases and J 6 bases; bases outside gene matches: 7. The CDR3 has 17 amino acids.

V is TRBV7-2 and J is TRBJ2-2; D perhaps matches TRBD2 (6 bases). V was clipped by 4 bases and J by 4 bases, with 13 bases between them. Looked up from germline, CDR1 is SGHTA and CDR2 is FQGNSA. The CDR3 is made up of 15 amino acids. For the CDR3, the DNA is TGTGCCAGCAGCTCCCCAGCGGGCGCCACCGGGGAGCTGTTTTTT. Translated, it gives CASSSPAGATGELFF. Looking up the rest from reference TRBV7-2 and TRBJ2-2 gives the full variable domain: GAGVSQSPSNKVTEKGKDVELRCDPISGHTALYWYRQSLGQGLEFLIYFQGNSAPDKSGLPSDRFSAERTGGSVSTLTIQRTQQEDSAVYLCASSSPAGATGELFFGEGSRLTVL.

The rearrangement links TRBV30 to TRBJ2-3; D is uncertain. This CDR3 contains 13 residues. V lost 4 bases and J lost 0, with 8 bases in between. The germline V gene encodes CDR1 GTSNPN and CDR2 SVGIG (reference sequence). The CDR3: CAWIAKSTDTQYF. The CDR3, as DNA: TGTGCCTGGATTGCGAAGAGCACAGATACGCAGTATTTT.

In DNA, the CDR3 is TGTGCCAGCAGTTACGGGGGACATTACGAGCAGTACTTC. The encoded protein is CASSYGGHYEQYF. The V call is TRBV6-5, the J call TRBJ2-7, with D possibly matching TRBD1 (6 bases). Deletions cut 2 bases from V and 4 bases from J, with 9 bases between. The germline V gene has CDR1 MNHEY and CDR2 SVGAGI. The CDR3 contains 13 residues.